One TCR beta chain is described in this entry. This specimen comes from a study of blood T cell repertoires in COVID-19. Sequencing used immunoSEQ multiplex PCR; TCRdb keeps in-frame clones, though not all of them. There are roughly 110,000 clones in the sample; 81% occur only once, and roughly 1.4% lies in the top ten. The J segment lost 6 bases and the V segment lost 2 bases, leaving 8 bases of the junction unmatched. Germline CDR1 MNHNS, CDR2 SASEGT. CDR3 size: 17 residues. The chain uses TRBV6-1 and TRBJ2-5, with TRBD2 identical over 14 bases. The sample comprised peripheral blood. This clonotype was obtained from a man aged 50-60 years with acute or convalescent COVID-19. The CDR3 nucleotides are TGTGCCAGCAGTGAAAGACTAGCGGGGGGGCCCGTAAAGACCCAGTACTTC. Encoded protein: CASSERLAGGPVKTQYF.